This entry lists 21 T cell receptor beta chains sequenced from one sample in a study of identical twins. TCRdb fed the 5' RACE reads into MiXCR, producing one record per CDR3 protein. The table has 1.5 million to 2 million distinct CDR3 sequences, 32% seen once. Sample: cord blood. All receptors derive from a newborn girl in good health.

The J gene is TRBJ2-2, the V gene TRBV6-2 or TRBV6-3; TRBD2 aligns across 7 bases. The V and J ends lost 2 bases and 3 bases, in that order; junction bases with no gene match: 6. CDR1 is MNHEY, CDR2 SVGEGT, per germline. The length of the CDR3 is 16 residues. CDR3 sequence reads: CASSYGPSGYTGELFF. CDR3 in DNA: TGTGCCAGCAGTTACGGGCCTAGCGGATACACCGGGGAGCTGTTTTTT.

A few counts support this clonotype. CDR3 bases: TGCAGTGCTTCCCCTTCGCGGGGATTAGCCAAAAACATTCAGTACTTC. Translating gives CSASPSRGLAKNIQYF. V gene TRBV20-1 combines with J gene TRBJ2-4; D perhaps matches TRBD2 (6 bases). In germline, CDR1 is DFQATT, CDR2 SNEGSKA (reference sequence). This CDR3 is built from 16 residues. V gave up 5 bases and J gave up 0 bases, with 17 bases separating them.

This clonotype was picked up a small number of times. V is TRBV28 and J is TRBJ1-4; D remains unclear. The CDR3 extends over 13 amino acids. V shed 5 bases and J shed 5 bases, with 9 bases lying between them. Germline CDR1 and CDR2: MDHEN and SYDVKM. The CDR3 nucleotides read TGTGCCAGCAGTAAAGTCCTGAATGAAAAACTGTTTTTT. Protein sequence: CASSKVLNEKLFF.

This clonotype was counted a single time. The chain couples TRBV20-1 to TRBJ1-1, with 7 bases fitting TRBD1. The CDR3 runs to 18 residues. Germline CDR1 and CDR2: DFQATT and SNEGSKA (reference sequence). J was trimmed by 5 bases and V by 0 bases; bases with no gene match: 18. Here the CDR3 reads CSARDHRQGSVKWTEAFF. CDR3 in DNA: TGCAGTGCTAGAGATCATAGACAGGGATCGGTTAAATGGACTGAAGCTTTCTTT.

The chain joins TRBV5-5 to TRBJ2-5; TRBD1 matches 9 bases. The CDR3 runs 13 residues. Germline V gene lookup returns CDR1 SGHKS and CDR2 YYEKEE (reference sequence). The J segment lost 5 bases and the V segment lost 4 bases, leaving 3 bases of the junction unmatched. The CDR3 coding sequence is TGTGCCAGCAGCCGGACAGGGGTGGAGACCCAGTACTTC. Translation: CASSRTGVETQYF.

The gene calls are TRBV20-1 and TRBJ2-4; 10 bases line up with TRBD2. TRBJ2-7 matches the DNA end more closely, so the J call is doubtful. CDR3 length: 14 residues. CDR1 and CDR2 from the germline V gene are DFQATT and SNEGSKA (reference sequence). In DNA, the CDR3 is TGCAGTGCTAGAGATGCTAGCGGGGGCTACGAGCAGTACTTC. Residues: CSARDASGGYEQYF.

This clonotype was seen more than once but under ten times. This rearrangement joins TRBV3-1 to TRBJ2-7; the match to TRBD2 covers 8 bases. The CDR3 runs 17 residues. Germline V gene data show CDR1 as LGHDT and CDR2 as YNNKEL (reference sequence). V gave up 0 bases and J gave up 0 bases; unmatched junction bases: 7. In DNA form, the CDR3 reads TGTGCCAGCAGCCAAGATCGTGGGACTAGTGTCTCCTACGAGCAGTACTTC. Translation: CASSQDRGTSVSYEQYF.

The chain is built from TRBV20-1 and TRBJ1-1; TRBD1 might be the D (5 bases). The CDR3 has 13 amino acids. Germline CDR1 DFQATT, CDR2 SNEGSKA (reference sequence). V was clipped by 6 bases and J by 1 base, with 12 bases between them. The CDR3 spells CSAQRGRNTEAFF. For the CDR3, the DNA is TGCAGTGCCCAACGGGGACGGAACACTGAAGCTTTCTTT.

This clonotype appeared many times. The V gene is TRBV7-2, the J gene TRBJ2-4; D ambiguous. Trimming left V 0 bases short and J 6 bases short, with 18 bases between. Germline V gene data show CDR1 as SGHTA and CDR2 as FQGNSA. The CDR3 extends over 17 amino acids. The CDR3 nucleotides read TGTGCCAGCAGCTTAGCCCCACACACCTGGATGGGAAACATTCAGTACTTC. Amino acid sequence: CASSLAPHTWMGNIQYF.

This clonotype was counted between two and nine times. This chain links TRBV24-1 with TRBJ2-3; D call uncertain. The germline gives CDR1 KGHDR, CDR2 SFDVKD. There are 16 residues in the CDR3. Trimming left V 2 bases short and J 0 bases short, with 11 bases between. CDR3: CATSDWPTSSTDTQYF. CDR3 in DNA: TGTGCCACCAGTGATTGGCCGACTTCTAGCACAGATACGCAGTATTTT.

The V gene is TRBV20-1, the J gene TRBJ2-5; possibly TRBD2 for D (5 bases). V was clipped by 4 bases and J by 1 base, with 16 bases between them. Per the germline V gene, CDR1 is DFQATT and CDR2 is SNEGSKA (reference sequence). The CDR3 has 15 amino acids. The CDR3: CSAISGERIQETQYF. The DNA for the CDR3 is TGCAGTGCTATTTCCGGGGAAAGGATCCAAGAGACCCAGTACTTC.

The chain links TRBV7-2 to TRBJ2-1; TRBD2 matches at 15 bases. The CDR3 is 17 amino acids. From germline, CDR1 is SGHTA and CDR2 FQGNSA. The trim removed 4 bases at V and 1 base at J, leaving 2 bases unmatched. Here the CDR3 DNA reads TGTGCCAGCAGCTGGACTAGCGGGAGGGCGTCCTACAATGAGCAGTTCTTC. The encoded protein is CASSWTSGRASYNEQFF.

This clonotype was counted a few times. CDR3: CASSQGQGAPTEAFF. Here the CDR3 DNA reads TGTGCCAGCAGCCAAGGCCAGGGGGCCCCCACTGAAGCTTTCTTT. The V gene is TRBV4-2, the J gene TRBJ1-1; 8 nucleotides align to TRBD1. Unmatched junction bases numbered 5, after V lost 1 base and J lost 4 bases. CDR3 length: 15 amino acids. Germline CDR1 and CDR2: LGHNA and YNFKEQ.

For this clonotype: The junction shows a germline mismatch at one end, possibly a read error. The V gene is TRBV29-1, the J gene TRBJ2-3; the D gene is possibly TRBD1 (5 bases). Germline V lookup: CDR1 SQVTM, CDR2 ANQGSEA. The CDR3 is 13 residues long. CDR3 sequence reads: CSVDGQGEDTRYF. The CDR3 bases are TGCAGCGTTGATGGTCAGGGCGAAGATACGCGGTATTTT.

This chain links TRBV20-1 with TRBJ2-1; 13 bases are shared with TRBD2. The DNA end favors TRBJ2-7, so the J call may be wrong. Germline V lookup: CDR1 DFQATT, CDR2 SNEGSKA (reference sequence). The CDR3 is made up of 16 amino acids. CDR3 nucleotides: TGCAGTGCTAGGCGACTAGCGGGAGGTTCGTACAATGAGCAGTACTTC. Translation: CSARRLAGGSYNEQYF.

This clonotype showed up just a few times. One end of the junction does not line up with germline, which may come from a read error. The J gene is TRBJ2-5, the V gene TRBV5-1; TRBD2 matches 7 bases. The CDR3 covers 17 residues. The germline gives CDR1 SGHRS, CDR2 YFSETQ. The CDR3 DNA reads TGCGCCAGCAGCTTGGGGGCCGGCGGGAGAGGAAGAGAGACCCGGTACTTC. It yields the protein CASSLGAGGRGRETRYF.

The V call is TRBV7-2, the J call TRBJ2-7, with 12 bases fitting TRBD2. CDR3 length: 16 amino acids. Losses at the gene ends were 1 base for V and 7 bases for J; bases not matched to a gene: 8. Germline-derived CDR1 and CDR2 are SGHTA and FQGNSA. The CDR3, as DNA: TGTGCCAGCAGCTTAGTGGGACTAGCGGGTTGCAATGAGCAGTACTTC. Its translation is CASSLVGLAGCNEQYF.

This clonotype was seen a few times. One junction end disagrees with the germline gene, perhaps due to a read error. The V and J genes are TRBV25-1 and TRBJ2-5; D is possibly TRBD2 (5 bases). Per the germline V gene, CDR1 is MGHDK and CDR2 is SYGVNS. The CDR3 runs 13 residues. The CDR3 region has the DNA TGTGACAGCAGTGCGTTTGAGGGCGCGACCCAGTACTTC. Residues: CDSSAFEGATQYF.

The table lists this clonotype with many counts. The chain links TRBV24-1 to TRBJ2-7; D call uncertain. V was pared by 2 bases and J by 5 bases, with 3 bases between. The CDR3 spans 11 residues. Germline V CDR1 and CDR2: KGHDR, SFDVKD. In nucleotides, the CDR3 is TGTGCCACCAGTGATTCCCACGAGCAGTACTTC. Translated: CATSDSHEQYF.

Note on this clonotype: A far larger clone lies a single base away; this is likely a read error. CDR3 sequence reads: CSSSLGDEQFF. In DNA, the CDR3 is TGTTCCAGCAGCTTAGGGGATGAGCAGTTCTTC. This rearrangement joins TRBV7-9 to TRBJ2-1; a possible D gene is TRBD1 (5 bases). This CDR3 region has 11 residues. CDR1 and CDR2 (germline): SEHNR, FQNEAQ (reference sequence).

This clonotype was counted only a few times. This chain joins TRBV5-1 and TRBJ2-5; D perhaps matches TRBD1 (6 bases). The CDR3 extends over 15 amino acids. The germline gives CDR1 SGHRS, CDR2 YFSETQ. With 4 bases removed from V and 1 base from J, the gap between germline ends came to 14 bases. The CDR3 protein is CASSLRGTLQETQYF. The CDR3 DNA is TGCGCCAGCAGCCTCAGGGGAACACTCCAAGAGACCCAGTACTTC.